Shown below are 2 T cell receptor beta chains from a single sample sequenced in a study of blood T cell repertoires in COVID-19. Clones were read by immunoSEQ multiplex PCR, and TCRdb kept only the in-frame ones, dropping some. The sample includes under 300,000 clones, approximately 86% of them seen just once. The sequenced material came from peripheral blood. The receptors originated from a woman older than 75 with active or convalescent COVID-19.

The chain uses TRBV6-5 and TRBJ2-1; D might be TRBD2 (5 bases). Per germline, CDR1 MNHEY and CDR2 SVGAGI. CDR3 size: 15 residues. V lost 5 bases and J lost 3, with 14 bases in between. The DNA of the CDR3 is TGTGCCAGCAGTCCCCCTTCGCGGGTCTACAATGAGCAGTTCTTC. Protein: CASSPPSRVYNEQFF.

This rearrangement joins TRBV18 to TRBJ1-2; unclear D gene. Trimming took 6 bases from V and 1 from J, leaving 18 bases between them. The CDR3 extends over 16 amino acids. Germline loops: CDR1 KGHSH, CDR2 LQKENI. Here the CDR3 DNA reads TGTGCCAGCTCCCCATTGGAACGGGTAGTTAACTATGGCTACACCTTC. This gives the protein CASSPLERVVNYGYTF. Full variable domain (outside the CDR3, taken from reference TRBV18 and TRBJ1-2): NAGVMQNPRHLVRRRGQEARLRCSPMKGHSHVYWYRQLPEEGLKFMVYLQKENIIDESGMPKERFSAEFPKEGPSILRIQQVVRGDSAAYFCASSPLERVVNYGYTFGSGTRLTVV.